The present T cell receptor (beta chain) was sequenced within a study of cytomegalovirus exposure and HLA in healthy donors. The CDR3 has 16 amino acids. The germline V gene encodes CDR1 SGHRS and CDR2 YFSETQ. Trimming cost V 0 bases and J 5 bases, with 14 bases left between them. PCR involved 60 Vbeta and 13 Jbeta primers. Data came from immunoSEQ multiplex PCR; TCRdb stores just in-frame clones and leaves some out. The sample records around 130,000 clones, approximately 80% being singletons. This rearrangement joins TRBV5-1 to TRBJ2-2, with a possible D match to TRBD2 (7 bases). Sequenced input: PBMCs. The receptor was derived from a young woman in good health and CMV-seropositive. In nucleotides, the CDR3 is TGCGCCAGCAGCTTGGCCGGGGGGCTTCGGACCGGGGAGCTGTTTTTT. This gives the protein CASSLAGGLRTGELFF.